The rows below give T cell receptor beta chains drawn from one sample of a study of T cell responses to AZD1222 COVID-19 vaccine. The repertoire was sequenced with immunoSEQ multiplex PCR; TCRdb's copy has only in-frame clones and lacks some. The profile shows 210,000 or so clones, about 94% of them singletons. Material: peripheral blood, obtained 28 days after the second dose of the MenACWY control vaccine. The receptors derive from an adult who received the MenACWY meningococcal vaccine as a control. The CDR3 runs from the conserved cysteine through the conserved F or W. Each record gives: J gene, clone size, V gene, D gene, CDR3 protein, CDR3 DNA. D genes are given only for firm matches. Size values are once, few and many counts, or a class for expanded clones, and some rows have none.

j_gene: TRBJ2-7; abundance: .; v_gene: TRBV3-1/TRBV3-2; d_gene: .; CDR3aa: CASSQEIGGQDPYEQYF; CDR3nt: TGTGCCAGCAGCCAAGAGATTGGCGGGCAGGACCCCTACGAGCAGTACTTC
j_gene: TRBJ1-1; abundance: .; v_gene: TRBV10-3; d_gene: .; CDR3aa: CAITPLGSIQGTEAFF; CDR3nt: TGTGCCATCACCCCCTTAGGTTCGATTCAGGGCACTGAAGCTTTCTTT
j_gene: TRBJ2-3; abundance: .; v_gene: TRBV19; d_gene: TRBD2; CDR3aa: CASSASGDTQYF; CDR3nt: TGTGCCAGTAGTGCTAGCGGAGATACGCAGTATTTT
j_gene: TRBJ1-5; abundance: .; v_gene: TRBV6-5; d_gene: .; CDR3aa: CASSYVEAGNQPQHF; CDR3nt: TGTGCCAGCAGTTACGTAGAAGCAGGGAATCAGCCCCAGCATTTT
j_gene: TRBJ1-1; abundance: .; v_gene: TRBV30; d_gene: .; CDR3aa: CAWRRDSGGSEAFF; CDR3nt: TGTGCCTGGCGTCGGGACTCCGGGGGGTCTGAAGCTTTCTTT
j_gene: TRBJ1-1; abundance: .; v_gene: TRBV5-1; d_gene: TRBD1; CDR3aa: CASSLQGPGTEAFF; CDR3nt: TGCGCCAGCAGCTTACAGGGGCCGGGCACTGAAGCTTTCTTT
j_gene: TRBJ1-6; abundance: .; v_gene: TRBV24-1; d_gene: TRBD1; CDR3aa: CATSDSRTGGDSPLHF; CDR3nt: TGTGCCACCAGTGATTCCAGGACAGGGGGGGATTCACCCCTCCACTTT
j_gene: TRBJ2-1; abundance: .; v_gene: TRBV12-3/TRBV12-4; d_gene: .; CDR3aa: CASSLSNEQFF; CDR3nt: TGTGCCAGCAGTTTAAGCAATGAGCAGTTCTTC
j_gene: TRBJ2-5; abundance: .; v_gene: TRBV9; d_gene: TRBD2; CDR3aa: CASSPQGLAGSTQYF; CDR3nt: TGTGCCAGCAGCCCCCAGGGACTAGCGGGATCGACCCAGTACTTC
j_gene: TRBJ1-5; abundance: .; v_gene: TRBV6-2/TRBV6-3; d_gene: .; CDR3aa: CASSPGPRDLSSPNQPQHF; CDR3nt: TGTGCCAGCAGTCCAGGACCCCGCGACCTCAGCTCCCCTAATCAGCCCCAGCATTTT
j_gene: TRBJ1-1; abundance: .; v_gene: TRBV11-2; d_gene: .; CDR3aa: CASSLPGGRTEAFF; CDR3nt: TGTGCCAGCAGCTTACCGGGGGGGCGCACTGAAGCTTTCTTT
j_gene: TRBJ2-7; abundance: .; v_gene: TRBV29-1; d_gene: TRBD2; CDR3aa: CSVAPGRVPYEQYF; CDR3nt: TGCAGCGTCGCCCCCGGGAGGGTCCCCTACGAGCAGTACTTC
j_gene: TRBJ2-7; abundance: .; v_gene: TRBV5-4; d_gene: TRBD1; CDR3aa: CASSRQDRAYEQYF; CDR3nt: TGTGCCAGCAGCCGTCAGGACAGGGCCTACGAGCAGTACTTC
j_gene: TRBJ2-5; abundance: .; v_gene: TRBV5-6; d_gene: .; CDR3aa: CASSRMGQADQETQYF; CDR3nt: TGTGCCAGCAGCAGGATGGGACAAGCCGATCAAGAGACCCAGTACTTC
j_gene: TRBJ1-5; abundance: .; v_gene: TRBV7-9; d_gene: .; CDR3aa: CAAGDESNQPQHF; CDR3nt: TGTGCCGCCGGGGATGAGAGCAATCAGCCCCAGCATTTT
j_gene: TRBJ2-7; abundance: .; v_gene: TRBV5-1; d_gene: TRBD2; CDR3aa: CASSLVGSGVSSYEQYF; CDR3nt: TGCGCCAGCAGCTTGGTGGGTAGCGGGGTAAGCTCCTACGAGCAGTACTTC
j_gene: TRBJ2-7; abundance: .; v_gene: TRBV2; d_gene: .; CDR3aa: CASGQGPYEQYF; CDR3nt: TGTGCCAGTGGGCAGGGCCCCTACGAGCAGTACTTC
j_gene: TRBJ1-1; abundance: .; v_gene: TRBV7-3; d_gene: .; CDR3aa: CASSFTESRGTEAFF; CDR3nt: TGTGCCAGCAGCTTCACAGAATCGCGGGGGACTGAAGCTTTCTTT
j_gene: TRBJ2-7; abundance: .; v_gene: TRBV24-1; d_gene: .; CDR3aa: CATSDLRAFSYEQYF; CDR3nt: TGTGCCACCAGTGATTTGCGGGCGTTCTCCTACGAGCAGTACTTC
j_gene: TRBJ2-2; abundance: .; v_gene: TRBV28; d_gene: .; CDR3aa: CASSFRYGTATGELFF; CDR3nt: TGTGCCAGCAGTTTCCGCTATGGGACGGCCACCGGGGAGCTGTTTTTT
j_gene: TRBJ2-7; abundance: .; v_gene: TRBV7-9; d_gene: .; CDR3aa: CASSYSHNYEQYF; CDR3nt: TGTGCCAGCAGCTACTCCCACAACTACGAGCAGTACTTC
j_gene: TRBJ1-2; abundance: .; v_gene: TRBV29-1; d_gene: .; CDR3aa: CSTQKGGSYGYTF; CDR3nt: TGCAGCACACAGAAAGGGGGAAGCTATGGCTACACCTTC
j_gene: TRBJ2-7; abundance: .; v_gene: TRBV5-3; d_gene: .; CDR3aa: CARSLRGIYEQYF; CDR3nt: TGTGCCAGAAGCTTGAGGGGGATTTACGAGCAGTACTTC
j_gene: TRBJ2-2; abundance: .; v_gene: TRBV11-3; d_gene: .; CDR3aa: CASSFSSGELFF; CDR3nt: TGTGCCAGCAGCTTTAGTTCCGGGGAGCTGTTTTTT
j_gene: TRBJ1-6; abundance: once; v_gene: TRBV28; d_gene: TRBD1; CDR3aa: CASSITGTVRSPLHF; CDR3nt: TGTGCCAGCAGTATTACCGGGACAGTTAGGTCACCCCTCCACTTT
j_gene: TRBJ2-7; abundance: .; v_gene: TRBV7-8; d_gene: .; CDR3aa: CASSLRRERIEQYF; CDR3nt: TGTGCCAGCAGCTTACGGAGGGAAAGGATCGAGCAGTACTTC
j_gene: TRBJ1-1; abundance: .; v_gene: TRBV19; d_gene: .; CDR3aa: CASSMRTASEAFF; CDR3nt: TGTGCCAGTAGCATGAGGACAGCCTCTGAAGCTTTCTTT
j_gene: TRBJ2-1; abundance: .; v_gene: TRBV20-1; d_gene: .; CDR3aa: CSAKLSEQFF; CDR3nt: TGCAGTGCTAAGCTGTCAGAGCAGTTCTTC
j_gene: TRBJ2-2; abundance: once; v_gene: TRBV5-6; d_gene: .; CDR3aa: CASQVQTGELFF; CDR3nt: TGTGCCAGCCAGGTTCAAACCGGGGAGCTGTTTTTT
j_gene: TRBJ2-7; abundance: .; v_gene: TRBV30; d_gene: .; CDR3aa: CAWRPGTGANEQYF; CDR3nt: TGTGCCTGGAGACCCGGGACTGGGGCCAACGAGCAGTACTTC
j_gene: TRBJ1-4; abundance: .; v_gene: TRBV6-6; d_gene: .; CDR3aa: CASRAGVEKLFF; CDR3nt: TGTGCCAGCCGGGCGGGTGTGGAAAAACTGTTTTTT
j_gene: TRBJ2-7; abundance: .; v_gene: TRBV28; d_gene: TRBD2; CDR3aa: CASSLDPGRGYYEQYF; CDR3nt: TGTGCCAGCAGTTTAGACCCCGGGAGGGGTTACTACGAGCAGTACTTC
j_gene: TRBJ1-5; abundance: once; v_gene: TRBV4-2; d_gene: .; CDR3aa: CASSRDSSGDGQPQHF; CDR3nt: TGTGCCAGCAGCCGGGACTCCTCGGGGGACGGACAGCCCCAGCATTTT
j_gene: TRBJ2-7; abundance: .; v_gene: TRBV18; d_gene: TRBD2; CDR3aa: CASSLSGNHLYEQYF; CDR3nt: TGTGCCAGCTCCCTTAGCGGGAACCACCTCTACGAGCAGTACTTC
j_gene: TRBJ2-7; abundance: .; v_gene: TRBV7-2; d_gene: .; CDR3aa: CASSLDGTSYEQYF; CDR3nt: TGTGCCAGCAGCTTAGACGGAACGTCCTACGAGCAGTACTTC
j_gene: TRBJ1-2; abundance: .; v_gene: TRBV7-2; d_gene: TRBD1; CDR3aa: CASSSMGQLYGYTF; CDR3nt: TGTGCCAGCAGTTCAATGGGACAGCTCTATGGCTACACCTTC
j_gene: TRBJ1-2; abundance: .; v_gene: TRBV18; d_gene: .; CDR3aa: CASSPDRFHTF; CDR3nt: TGTGCCAGCTCACCGGACAGATTCCACACCTTC
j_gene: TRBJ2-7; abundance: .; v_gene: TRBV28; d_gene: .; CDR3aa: CASRPSGGKGPYEQYF; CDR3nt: TGTGCCAGCAGACCCTCCGGAGGGAAGGGTCCCTACGAGCAGTACTTC
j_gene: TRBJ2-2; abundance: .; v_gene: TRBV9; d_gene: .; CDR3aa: CASRGSDGELFF; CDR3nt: TGTGCCAGCAGGGGGTCCGACGGGGAGCTGTTTTTT
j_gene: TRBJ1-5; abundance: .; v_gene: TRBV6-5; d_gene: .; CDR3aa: CASRLGEPQHF; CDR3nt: TGTGCCAGCAGATTGGGAGAGCCCCAGCATTTT
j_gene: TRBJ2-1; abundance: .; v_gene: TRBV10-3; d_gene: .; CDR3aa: CAMGEVYNEQFF; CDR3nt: TGTGCCATGGGGGAAGTATACAATGAGCAGTTCTTC
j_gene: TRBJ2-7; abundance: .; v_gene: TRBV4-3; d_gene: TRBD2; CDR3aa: CASSQALAAYEQYF; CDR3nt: TGCGCCAGCAGCCAGGCACTAGCGGCCTACGAGCAGTACTTC
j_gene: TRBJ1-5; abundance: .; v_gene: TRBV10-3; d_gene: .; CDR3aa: CAISENRNSNQPQHF; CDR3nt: TGTGCCATCAGTGAGAACAGGAATAGCAATCAGCCCCAGCATTTT
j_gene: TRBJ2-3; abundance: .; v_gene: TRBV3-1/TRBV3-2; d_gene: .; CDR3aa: CASSHATTDTQYF; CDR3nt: TGTGCCAGCAGCCACGCCACTACAGATACGCAGTATTTT
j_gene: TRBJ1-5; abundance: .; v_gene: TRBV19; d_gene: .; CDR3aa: CASSRDGSNQPQHF; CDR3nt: TGTGCCAGTAGCCGGGACGGTAGCAATCAGCCCCAGCATTTT
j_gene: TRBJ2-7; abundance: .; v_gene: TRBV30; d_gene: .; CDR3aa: CAWSPGLGYEQYF; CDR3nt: TGTGCCTGGAGTCCGGGTCTCGGGTACGAGCAGTACTTC
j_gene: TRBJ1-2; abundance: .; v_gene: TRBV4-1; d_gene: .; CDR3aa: CASSQDPGGTYNYGYTF; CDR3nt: TGCGCCAGCAGCCAAGATCCGGGGGGGACGTACAACTATGGCTACACCTTC
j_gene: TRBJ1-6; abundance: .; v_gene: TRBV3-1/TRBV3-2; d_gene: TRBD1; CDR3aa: CASRDTGQYNSPLHF; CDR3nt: TGTGCCAGCAGAGATACGGGACAGTATAATTCACCCCTCCACTTT
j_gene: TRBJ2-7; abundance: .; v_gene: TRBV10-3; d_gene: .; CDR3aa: CAISESLGEQYF; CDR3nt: TGTGCCATCAGTGAGTCGTTGGGCGAGCAGTACTTC
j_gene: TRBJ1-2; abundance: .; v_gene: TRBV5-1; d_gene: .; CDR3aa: CASSLGIQGNYGYTF; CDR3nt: TGCGCCAGCAGCTTGGGAATTCAGGGGAACTATGGCTACACCTTC
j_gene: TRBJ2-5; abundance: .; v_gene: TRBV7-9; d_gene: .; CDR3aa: CASSPRGSARETQYF; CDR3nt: TGTGCCAGCAGCCCACGGGGCAGCGCCAGGGAGACCCAGTACTTC
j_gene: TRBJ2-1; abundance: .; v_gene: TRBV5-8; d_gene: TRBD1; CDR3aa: CASSGQGYYNEQFF; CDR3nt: TGTGCCAGCTCAGGACAGGGGTATTACAATGAGCAGTTCTTC
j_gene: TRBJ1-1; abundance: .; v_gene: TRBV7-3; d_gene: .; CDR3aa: CASSLSRGNTEAFF; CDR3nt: TGTGCCAGCAGCTTAAGCCGGGGGAACACTGAAGCTTTCTTT
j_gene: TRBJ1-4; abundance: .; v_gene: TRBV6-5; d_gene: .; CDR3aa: CASTTNEKLFF; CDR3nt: TGTGCCAGCACTACTAATGAAAAACTGTTTTTT
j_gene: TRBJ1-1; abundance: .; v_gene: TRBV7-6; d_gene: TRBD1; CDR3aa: CASSLGPPGGGSGEAFF; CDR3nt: TGTGCCAGCAGCTTAGGCCCCCCGGGAGGGGGCTCTGGTGAAGCTTTCTTT
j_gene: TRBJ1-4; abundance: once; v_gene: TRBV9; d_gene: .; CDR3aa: CASSVAAGAGEKLFF; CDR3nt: TGTGCCAGCAGCGTAGCGGCGGGGGCGGGTGAAAAACTGTTTTTT
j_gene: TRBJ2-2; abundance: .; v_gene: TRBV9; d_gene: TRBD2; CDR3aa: CASRLSGANTGELFF; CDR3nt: TGTGCCAGCAGACTTAGCGGGGCGAACACCGGGGAGCTGTTTTTT
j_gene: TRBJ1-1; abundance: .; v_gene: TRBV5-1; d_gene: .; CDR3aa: CASSQEGAANTEAFF; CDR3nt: TGCGCCAGCAGCCAGGAAGGGGCAGCGAACACTGAAGCTTTCTTT
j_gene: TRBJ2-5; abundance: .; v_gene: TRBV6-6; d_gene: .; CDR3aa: CASRRLGTRQETQYF; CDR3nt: TGTGCCAGCAGGCGCCTCGGGACTCGGCAAGAGACCCAGTACTTC
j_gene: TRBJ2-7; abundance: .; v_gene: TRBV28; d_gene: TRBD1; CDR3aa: CASSLTGTGNEQYF; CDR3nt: TGTGCCAGCAGTCTAACCGGGACAGGAAACGAGCAGTACTTC